The next 13 T cell receptor beta chains were all read from a single sample in a study of preoperative IRX-2 immunotherapy in early breast cancer. Noted treatment: preoperative locoregional IRX-2 cytokine immunotherapy. Produced via immunoSEQ multiplex PCR; TCRdb's table is partial and in-frame only. The sample has about 98,000 clones, just over 85% seen once. The specimen comprised tumor tissue, sampled after IRX-2 immunotherapy. These receptors were taken from a human donor with breast cancer.

The chain couples TRBV6-4 to TRBJ1-5; D may be TRBD1 (5 bases). Germline CDR1 reads MRHNA; CDR2 reads SNTAGT. With 7 bases removed from V and 0 bases from J, the gap between germline ends came to 19 bases. The CDR3 is 17 amino acids. This CDR3 is CASTRSNVQGSNQPQHF. Written as DNA, the CDR3 is TGTGCCAGCACCCGCTCGAACGTCCAGGGTAGCAATCAGCCCCAGCATTTT.

V and J are TRBV5-1 and TRBJ2-7; D tentatively fits TRBD1 or TRBD2 (5 bases each). From germline, CDR1 is SGHRS and CDR2 YFSETQ. V was shortened by 3 bases and J by 4 bases, with 23 bases between the two germline ends. The CDR3 is made up of 17 amino acids. DNA for the CDR3: TGCGCCAGCAGCTGGGCATCGTCCGGGACCCAGCTTTACGAGCAGTACTTC. Translation gives CASSWASSGTQLYEQYF. Using reference TRBV5-1 and TRBJ2-7 for the parts outside the CDR3, the full variable domain is KAGVTQTPRYLIKTRGQQVTLSCSPISGHRSVSWYQQTPGQGLQFLFEYFSETQRNKGNFPGRFSGRQFSNSRSEMNVSTLELGDSALYLCASSWASSGTQLYEQYFGPGTRLTVT.

The J gene is TRBJ1-2, the V gene TRBV9, with a weak D call TRBD1 (6 bases). The CDR3 runs 14 residues. V lost 0 bases to trimming and J lost 6 bases, with 12 bases between them. Germline V lookup: CDR1 SGDLS, CDR2 YYNGEE. Here the CDR3 reads CASSVGHRVNGYTF. The CDR3 DNA reads TGTGCCAGCAGCGTAGGACACAGGGTTAATGGCTACACCTTC.

The chain couples TRBV19 to TRBJ1-2, with D perhaps TRBD1 (5 bases). Germline CDR1 reads LNHDA; CDR2 reads SQIVND (reference sequence). The ends were cut back, 7 bases at V and 9 bases at J, with 18 bases in the middle. The CDR3 length is 13 residues. CDR3 amino acids: CASMRGDDRRYTF. The CDR3 DNA is TGTGCCAGTATGAGAGGGGACGACCGGCGCTACACCTTC.

V is TRBV5-1 and J is TRBJ2-5; D remains unclear. V lost 1 base and J lost 1, with 8 bases in between. CDR3 length: 14 amino acids. Germline CDR1 reads SGHRS; CDR2 reads YFSETQ. DNA for the CDR3: TGCGCCAGCAGCTTGCCAGACCTCCAAGAGACCCAGTACTTC. It yields the protein CASSLPDLQETQYF.

The V and J genes are TRBV6-8 and TRBJ2-1; 13 bases map to TRBD2. The J segment lost 0 bases and the V segment lost 6 bases, leaving 5 bases of the junction unmatched. The CDR3 length is 17 residues. The germline V gene encodes CDR1 MNHGY and CDR2 SAAAGT. The CDR3 reads CASRGLAGEHSYNEQFF. DNA for the CDR3: TGTGCCAGCAGAGGACTAGCGGGGGAACACTCCTACAATGAGCAGTTCTTC.

This chain uses TRBV5-1 with TRBJ1-4; TRBD1 is a possible D gene (5 bases). V lost 6 bases to trimming and J lost 8 bases, with 17 bases between them. Per the germline V gene, CDR1 is SGHRS and CDR2 is YFSETQ. This CDR3 region has 14 residues. The CDR3 region is CASTAGGPGEKLFF. The CDR3 coding sequence is TGCGCCAGCACCGCGGGAGGGCCAGGGGAAAAACTGTTTTTT.

This rearrangement joins TRBV29-1 to TRBJ2-7; 10 nucleotides line up with TRBD1. The length of the CDR3 is 15 residues. The germline V gene has CDR1 SQVTM and CDR2 ANQGSEA. V gave up 7 bases and J gave up 1 base; unmatched junction bases: 10. This CDR3 is CSGITGTGVSYEQYF. CDR3 in DNA: TGCAGCGGAATCACCGGGACAGGGGTTTCCTACGAGCAGTACTTC.

The chain combines TRBV28 with TRBJ2-1; the match to TRBD2 covers 11 bases. CDR1 MDHEN and CDR2 SYDVKM come from the germline V gene. There are 15 residues in the CDR3. Trimming cost V 6 bases and J 5 bases; bases outside gene matches: 6. The CDR3 bases are TGTGCCAGCAGCCATACTAGCGGGAGCAACAATGAGCAGTTCTTC. As protein: CASSHTSGSNNEQFF. Based on the CDR3 plus reference TRBV28 and TRBJ2-1, the full variable domain is DVKVTQSSRYLVKRTGEKVFLECVQDMDHENMFWYRQDPGLGLRLIYFSYDVKMKEKGDIPEGYSVSREKKERFSLILESASTNQTSMYLCASSHTSGSNNEQFFGPGTRLTVL.

V and J are TRBV19 and TRBJ2-2; D is unresolved. CDR1 is LNHDA, CDR2 SQIVND, per germline (reference sequence). The CDR3 spans 14 residues. Deletions cut 1 base from V and 0 bases from J, with 3 bases between. In DNA form, the CDR3 reads TGTGCCAGTAGTATAGTGACGAACACCGGGGAGCTGTTTTTT. Translation: CASSIVTNTGELFF.

This sequence joins TRBV30 and TRBJ1-1, with D tentatively TRBD1 (5 bases). The CDR3 runs to 14 residues. Between the trimmed V and J ends, which lost 3 bases and 1 base, there was a span of 12 bases. Looked up from germline, CDR1 is GTSNPN and CDR2 is SVGIG (reference sequence). The CDR3 DNA reads as TGTGCCTGGAGATCGGGACGTGGGAACACTGAAGCTTTCTTT. This encodes CAWRSGRGNTEAFF.

This rearrangement joins TRBV19 to TRBJ1-3; D possibly corresponds to TRBD1 (6 bases). Germline-derived CDR1 and CDR2 are LNHDA and SQIVND (reference sequence). Trimming left V 7 bases short and J 0 bases short, with 10 bases between. The CDR3 is 14 amino acids. The CDR3 nucleotides are TGTGCCAGTACCCAGGGGCCCTCTGGAAACACCATATATTTT. It translates to CASTQGPSGNTIYF. The variable domain in full, with the rest retrieved from reference TRBV19 and TRBJ1-3, is DGGITQSPKYLFRKEGQNVTLSCEQNLNHDAMYWYRQDPGQGLRLIYYSQIVNDFQKGDIAEGYSVSREKKESFPLTVTSAQKNPTAFYLCASTQGPSGNTIYFGEGSWLTVV.

The chain couples TRBV6-8 to TRBJ1-1, with D tentatively TRBD1 (6 bases). Trimming removed 6 bases at V and 1 base at J, with 12 bases between. Germline V lookup: CDR1 MNHGY, CDR2 SAAAGT. The CDR3 is 14 amino acids. The CDR3 region is CASRMDRANTEAFF. Written as DNA, the CDR3 is TGTGCCAGCAGAATGGACAGAGCGAACACTGAAGCTTTCTTT.